This TCR beta chain was identified in a study of Ad26.COV2.S vaccination and SARS-CoV-2 variants. Between the trimmed V and J ends, which lost 1 base and 0 bases, there was a span of 18 bases. Looked up from germline, CDR1 is LGHNT and CDR2 is FRNRAP. This CDR3 spans 18 amino acids. The repertoire was sequenced with immunoSEQ multiplex PCR; TCRdb's copy has only in-frame clones and lacks some. The table lists about 350,000 clones, 86% of them singletons. The treatment denotes: around 19 received Ad26.COV2.S at low or high dose, single or two shots; roughly five received placebo; per-sample allocation not given. Collection of the samples took place on day 63 after the first injection of vaccine or placebo. Its platform was an Ad26 vector, and its expressed antigen was Wuhan-strain SARS-CoV-2 spike.

The rearrangement links TRBV12-5 to TRBJ1-1; D possibly corresponds to TRBD1 (5 bases). This receptor was obtained from a person aged 18-60 years who received the Ad26.COV2.S COVID-19 vaccine or a placebo. The sample here was peripheral blood, taken in a trial of Ad26.COV2.S vaccine versus placebo. The CDR3 nucleotides are TGTGCTAGTGGTTTGGCCTCCAAGACCGACAGCTTGAACACTGAAGCTTTCTTT. Amino acids: CASGLASKTDSLNTEAFF.